Each of the 21 T cell receptor beta chains below was sequenced from the same sample in a study of blood T cell repertoires in COVID-19. The method was immunoSEQ multiplex PCR; TCRdb's version includes in-frame clones alone and lacks a portion of them. The table has some 150,000 clones, under 85% seen once; the top ten hold roughly 1.5%. Sequencing input: peripheral blood. These receptors all come from a human donor in a cohort sampled during active COVID-19.

This rearrangement joins TRBV5-1 to TRBJ1-5; D not certain. CDR3 length: 13 amino acids. V lost 5 bases, J lost 2 bases, and 8 bases lay in between. Germline V gene lookup returns CDR1 SGHRS and CDR2 YFSETQ. The CDR3 loop reads CASSSEGNQPQHF. The CDR3 DNA reads TGCGCCAGCAGTAGTGAAGGCAATCAGCCCCAGCATTTT.

This sequence joins TRBV21-1 and TRBJ1-1. TRBV21-1 is given as a pseudogene. CDR3 length equals 19 residues. The CDR3 here is CASSRFVATQYTIRTEAFF. The CDR3 bases are TGTGCCAGCAGTCGTTTTGTAGCTACACAATACACAATTCGCACTGAAGCTTTCTTT.

This clone was picked up many times. The chain employs TRBV5-1 and TRBJ1-3, with D possibly TRBD1 on 5 matching bases. Germline V gene lookup returns CDR1 SGHRS and CDR2 YFSETQ. The length of the CDR3 is 17 residues. Between the trimmed V and J ends, which lost 0 bases and 2 bases, there was a span of 15 bases. The CDR3 bases are TGCGCCAGCAGCTTGGTGCCGCCAGGGACTACTGGAAACACCATATATTTT. Translation gives CASSLVPPGTTGNTIYF. Together with reference TRBV5-1 and TRBJ1-3, the CDR3 gives the full variable domain: KAGVTQTPRYLIKTRGQQVTLSCSPISGHRSVSWYQQTPGQGLQFLFEYFSETQRNKGNFPGRFSGRQFSNSRSEMNVSTLELGDSALYLCASSLVPPGTTGNTIYFGEGSWLTVV.

The chain is built from TRBV3-1 (or the pseudogene TRBV3-2) and TRBJ2-7; TRBD1 matches 7 bases. The V gene's germline CDR1 is LGHDT and CDR2 YNNKEL (reference sequence). The CDR3 is made up of 14 amino acids. The J segment lost 0 bases and the V segment lost 4 bases, leaving 3 bases of the junction unmatched. CDR3 DNA: TGTGCCAGCAGCCGGGACAGAGCCTCCTACGAGCAGTACTTC. This translates into CASSRDRASYEQYF.

This clone occurred a few times. This chain uses TRBV7-2 with TRBJ2-1; tentatively, D is TRBD1 (6 bases). From germline, CDR1 is SGHTA and CDR2 FQGNSA. Deletions cut 4 bases from V and 9 bases from J, with 16 bases between. This CDR3 is 14 amino acids long. The DNA of the CDR3 is TGTGCCAGCAGCTCCGACAGGTATGCCTCTGAGCAGTTCTTC. Protein product: CASSSDRYASEQFF.

This chain links TRBV2 with TRBJ2-7; D might be TRBD1 (6 bases). The V and J ends lost 4 bases and 2 bases respectively, with 15 bases between them. Germline CDR1 is SNHLY and CDR2 is FYNNEI. The CDR3 has 15 residues. The CDR3 protein is CASSVDGQRTYEQYF. The CDR3 DNA follows: TGTGCCAGCAGTGTGGACGGACAGCGAACCTACGAGCAGTACTTC.

With regard to this clone: Other DNA sequences in this specimen translate into the identical CDR3. The genes are TRBV19 and TRBJ2-1; 11 nucleotides match TRBD2. Germline CDR1 is LNHDA and CDR2 is SQIVND (reference sequence). This CDR3 comprises 16 residues. The trim removed 1 base at V and 3 bases at J, leaving 2 bases unmatched. The CDR3 sequence: CASSIGLAGGYNEQFF. The CDR3 DNA follows: TGTGCCAGTAGTATAGGCCTAGCGGGAGGCTACAATGAGCAGTTCTTC.

This clone was observed a handful of times. The genes are TRBV5-1 and TRBJ1-5; 10 bases match TRBD1. Germline lookup yields CDR1 SGHRS and CDR2 YFSETQ. CDR3 length: 15 residues. The trim removed 0 bases at V and 5 bases at J, leaving 2 bases unmatched. The CDR3 DNA sequence: TGCGCCAGCAGCTTGGCGGGACAGGGGTATCAGCCCCAGCATTTT. It codes for CASSLAGQGYQPQHF.

This sequence joins TRBV3-1 (or the pseudogene TRBV3-2) and TRBJ1-4, with D possibly matching TRBD1 (5 bases). This CDR3 has 13 amino acids. Germline lookup yields CDR1 LGHDT and CDR2 YNNKEL (reference sequence). V was trimmed by 5 bases and J by 8 bases, leaving 12 bases between them. In DNA, the CDR3 is TGTGCCAGCAGCAGGACCTCAGGGGAAAAACTGTTTTTT. Translating it yields CASSRTSGEKLFF.

This sequence joins TRBV28 and TRBJ2-7; tentatively, D is TRBD2 (6 bases). Germline V gives CDR1 MDHEN, CDR2 SYDVKM. CDR3 size: 11 residues. V lost 5 bases to trimming and J lost 7 bases, with 9 bases between them. The CDR3 loop is CASSGRGEQYF. CDR3 nucleotides: TGTGCCAGCAGTGGCCGGGGGGAGCAGTACTTC. Using reference TRBV28 and TRBJ2-7 for the parts outside the CDR3, the full variable domain is DVKVTQSSRYLVKRTGEKVFLECVQDMDHENMFWYRQDPGLGLRLIYFSYDVKMKEKGDIPEGYSVSREKKERFSLILESASTNQTSMYLCASSGRGEQYFGPGTRLTVT.

This clone has a single count. V gene TRBV10-3 combines with J gene TRBJ2-3, with D possibly TRBD1 on 5 matching bases. Germline lookup yields CDR1 ENHRY and CDR2 SYGVKD. This CDR3 contains 14 residues. V dropped 2 bases and J dropped 7 bases, with 13 bases sitting between them. DNA of the CDR3: TGTGCCATCAGTGAGATCCTGGACATCAATACGCAGTATTTT. This encodes CAISEILDINTQYF.

The V call is TRBV5-1, the J call TRBJ1-4; maybe TRBD1 (6 bases). Germline V gene sequence: CDR1 SGHRS, CDR2 YFSETQ. CDR3 length equals 14 residues. V gave up 7 bases and J gave up 2 bases, with 12 bases separating them. CDR3 sequence reads: CASGSGDTNEKLFF. CDR3 bases: TGCGCCAGCGGTTCAGGGGACACTAATGAAAAACTGTTTTTT.

This sequence joins TRBV27 and TRBJ2-7, with 7 nucleotides matching TRBD1. J was trimmed by 3 bases and V by 4 bases; bases with no gene match: 6. The CDR3 spans 14 residues. Germline CDR1 MNHEY, CDR2 SMNVEV (reference sequence). CDR3 protein: CASSSGQPNYEQYF. DNA for the CDR3: TGTGCCAGCAGTTCGGGACAGCCAAACTACGAGCAGTACTTC.

V usage is TRBV19 and J usage is TRBJ1-4; weak D call: TRBD1 (6 bases). The length of the CDR3 is 16 residues. Per germline, CDR1 LNHDA and CDR2 SQIVND (reference sequence). The V gene lost 0 bases and the J gene lost 5 bases, with 13 bases spanning the gap. The CDR3 protein is CASSIDRTGWNEKLFF. The CDR3 nucleotides are TGTGCCAGTAGTATAGATCGAACAGGGTGGAATGAAAAACTGTTTTTT.

The V and J genes are TRBV27 and TRBJ2-2; 9 bases are a match to TRBD1. Germline CDR1 reads MNHEY; CDR2 reads SMNVEV (reference sequence). This CDR3 region has 15 residues. The ends lost 5 bases at V and 5 bases at J; junction bases unmatched: 6. The CDR3 spells CASSPRTGVTGELFF. In DNA, the CDR3 is TGTGCCAGCAGTCCTCGGACAGGGGTGACCGGGGAGCTGTTTTTT.

This rearrangement joins TRBV5-8 to TRBJ1-2; D is unresolved. Germline values: CDR1 SGHTS, CDR2 YDEGEE. CDR3 length equals 13 residues. Trimming took off 2 bases at V and 8 bases at J, with 13 bases between the two ends. In nucleotides, the CDR3 is TGTGCCAGCAGCTTCCAAGCGGTCGGAGGCTACACCTTC. Translated: CASSFQAVGGYTF.

The chain has TRBV5-5 and TRBJ2-2, with 7 bases matching TRBD2. Germline V gene lookup returns CDR1 SGHKS and CDR2 YYEKEE (reference sequence). With V trimmed by 1 base and J by 4 bases, 4 bases remained unmatched. The CDR3 is 15 residues long. The CDR3 DNA sequence: TGTGCCAGCAGCTTGATGCGGGAGCGCACCGGGGAGCTGTTTTTT. As protein: CASSLMRERTGELFF.

The chain couples TRBV2 to TRBJ2-5, with no clear D. CDR1 and CDR2 (germline): SNHLY, FYNNEI. The V and J ends lost 7 bases and 3 bases respectively, with 6 bases between them. This CDR3 spans 11 amino acids. CDR3 bases: TGTGCCAGCAAAACAGAAGAGACCCAGTACTTC. This sequence encodes CASKTEETQYF.

The count of this clone is one. The V call is TRBV9, the J call TRBJ2-2; a weak D match, TRBD1 (5 bases). V was pared by 3 bases and J by 5 bases, with 17 bases between. In germline, CDR1 is SGDLS, CDR2 YYNGEE. The CDR3 runs 16 residues. CDR3 region: CASSAIVNQGTGELFF. The CDR3 nucleotides are TGTGCCAGCAGCGCAATCGTAAACCAGGGAACCGGGGAGCTGTTTTTT.

The gene calls are TRBV27 and TRBJ2-1; weak D call: TRBD1 (5 bases). This CDR3 comprises 15 residues. Per the germline V gene, CDR1 is MNHEY and CDR2 is SMNVEV (reference sequence). The V end was cut by 7 bases, the J end by 7 bases, with 20 bases between. The CDR3 is CASTISSTGANEQFF. In DNA, the CDR3 is TGTGCCAGCACCATCTCAAGCACAGGTGCAAATGAGCAGTTCTTC.

The V gene is TRBV4-1, the J gene TRBJ1-1; 7 bases align to TRBD1. The CDR3 has 17 amino acids. The J segment lost 1 base and the V segment lost 1 base, leaving 9 bases of the junction unmatched. CDR1 and CDR2 (germline): MGHRA, YSYEKL. CDR3 in DNA: TGCGCCAGCAGCCAAGCCGTTGGGTCAGGGGGGAACACTGAAGCTTTCTTT. Its protein product is CASSQAVGSGGNTEAFF.